This T cell receptor (beta chain) was captured in a study of T cell responses to AZD1222 COVID-19 vaccine. Whole-study results and caveats: Of spike-specific TCRs, nearly half reportedly target regions left unmutated in variants. Vaccination with two AZD1222 doses was followed by a rise in Spike-specific TCR breadth and depth. AZD1222 recipients seropositive at baseline numbered only five to seven. The donor group comprised mostly white British people and more females; the analysis possibly underestimated clonal diversity.

The data were produced by immunoSEQ multiplex PCR, yet TCRdb's version contains in-frame clones alone and is incomplete. The data contain 95,000 to 150,000 clones, under 90% of them singletons. Germline values: CDR1 GTSNPN, CDR2 SVGIG (reference sequence). This CDR3 spans 13 amino acids. V lost 3 bases, J lost 8 bases, and 13 bases lay in between. As for this clone: Its antigen remains unidentified.

The clonotype originates from an adult in good health. The chain employs TRBV30 and TRBJ2-2; tentative D call: TRBD2 (6 bases). Sample: peripheral blood, taken on day 0 of AZD1222 vaccination. CDR3 sequence reads: CAWSGTRGGELFF. The CDR3 bases are TGTGCCTGGAGCGGGACCCGGGGGGGGGAGCTGTTTTTT.